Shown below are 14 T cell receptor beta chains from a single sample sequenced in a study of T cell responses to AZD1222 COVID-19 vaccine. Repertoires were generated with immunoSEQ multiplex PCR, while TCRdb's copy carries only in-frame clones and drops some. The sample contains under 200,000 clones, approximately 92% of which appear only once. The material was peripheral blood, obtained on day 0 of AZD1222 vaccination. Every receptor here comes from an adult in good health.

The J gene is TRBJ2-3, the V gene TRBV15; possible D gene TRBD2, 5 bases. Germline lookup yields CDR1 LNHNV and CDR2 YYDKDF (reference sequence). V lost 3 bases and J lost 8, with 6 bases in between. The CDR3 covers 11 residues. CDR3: CATSSGGTQYF. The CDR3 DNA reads TGTGCCACCAGCAGCGGAGGTACGCAGTATTTT.

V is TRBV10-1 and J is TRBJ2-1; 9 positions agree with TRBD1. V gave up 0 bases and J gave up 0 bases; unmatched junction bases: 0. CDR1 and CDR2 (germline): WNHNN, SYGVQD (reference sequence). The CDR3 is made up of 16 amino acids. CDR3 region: CASSESTGGSYNEQFF. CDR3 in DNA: TGCGCCAGCAGTGAGTCGACAGGGGGCTCCTACAATGAGCAGTTCTTC.

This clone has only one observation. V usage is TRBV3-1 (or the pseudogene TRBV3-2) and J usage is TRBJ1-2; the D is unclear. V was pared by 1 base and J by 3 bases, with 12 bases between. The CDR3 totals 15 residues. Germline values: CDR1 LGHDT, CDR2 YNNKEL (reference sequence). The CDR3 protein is CASSQGTGRYYGYTF. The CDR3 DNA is TGTGCCAGCAGCCAAGGAACCGGGAGATACTATGGCTACACCTTC.

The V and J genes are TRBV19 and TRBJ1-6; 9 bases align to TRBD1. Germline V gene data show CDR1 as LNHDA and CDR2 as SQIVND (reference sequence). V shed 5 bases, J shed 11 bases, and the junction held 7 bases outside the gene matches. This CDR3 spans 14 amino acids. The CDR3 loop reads CASSQGTGYTPLHF. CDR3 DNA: TGTGCCAGTAGTCAAGGGACAGGGTACACACCCCTCCACTTT.

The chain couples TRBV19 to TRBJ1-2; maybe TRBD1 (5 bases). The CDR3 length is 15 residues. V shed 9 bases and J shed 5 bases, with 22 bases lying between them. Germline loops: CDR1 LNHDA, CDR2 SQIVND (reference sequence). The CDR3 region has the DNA TGTGCCAGCAACACCCGGCAGACAGCCAAGTATGGCTACACCTTC. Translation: CASNTRQTAKYGYTF.

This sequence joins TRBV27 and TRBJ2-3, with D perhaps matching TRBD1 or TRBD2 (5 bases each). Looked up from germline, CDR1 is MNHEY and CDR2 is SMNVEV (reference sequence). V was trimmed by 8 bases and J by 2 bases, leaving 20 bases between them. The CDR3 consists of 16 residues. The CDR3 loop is CASGLTRIGATDTQYF. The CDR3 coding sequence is TGTGCCAGCGGGCTCACTAGGATCGGGGCCACAGATACGCAGTATTTT.

The CDR3 loop reads CASSPRRVGTNTEAFF. The CDR3 DNA reads as TGTGCCAGCTCACCACGGAGGGTCGGGACGAACACTGAAGCTTTCTTT. The rearrangement joins TRBV18 to TRBJ1-1, with a tentative D call TRBD1 (5 bases). Trimming pared 1 base from V and 1 base from J, leaving 13 bases between. CDR1 is KGHSH and CDR2 is LQKENI in the germline V gene. The CDR3 contains 16 residues.

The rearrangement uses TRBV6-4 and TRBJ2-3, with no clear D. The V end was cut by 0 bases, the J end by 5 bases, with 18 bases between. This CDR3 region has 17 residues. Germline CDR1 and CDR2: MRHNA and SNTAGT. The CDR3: CASSDSNLAPAIDTQYF. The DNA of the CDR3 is TGTGCCAGCAGTGACTCGAATCTGGCCCCGGCGATAGATACGCAGTATTTT.

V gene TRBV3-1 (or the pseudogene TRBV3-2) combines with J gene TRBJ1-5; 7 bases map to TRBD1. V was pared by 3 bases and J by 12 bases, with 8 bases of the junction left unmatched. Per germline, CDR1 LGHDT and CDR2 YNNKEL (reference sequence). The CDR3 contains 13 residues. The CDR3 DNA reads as TGTGCCAGCAGCCAGGCCAGGGGGGGAATCCAGCATTTT. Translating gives CASSQARGGIQHF.

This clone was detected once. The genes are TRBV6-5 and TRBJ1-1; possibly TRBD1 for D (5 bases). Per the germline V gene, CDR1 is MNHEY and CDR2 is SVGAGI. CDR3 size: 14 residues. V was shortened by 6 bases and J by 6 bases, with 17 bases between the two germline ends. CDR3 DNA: TGTGCCAGCAGGGGAGGTCAGGGTCTTCCTGAAGCTTTCTTT. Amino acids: CASRGGQGLPEAFF.

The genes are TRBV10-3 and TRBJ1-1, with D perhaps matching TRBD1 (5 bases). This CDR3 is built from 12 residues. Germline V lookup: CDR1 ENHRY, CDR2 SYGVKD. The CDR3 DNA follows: TGTGTCTCGGGGGGATGGGACACTGAAGCTTTCTTT. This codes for CVSGGWDTEAFF.

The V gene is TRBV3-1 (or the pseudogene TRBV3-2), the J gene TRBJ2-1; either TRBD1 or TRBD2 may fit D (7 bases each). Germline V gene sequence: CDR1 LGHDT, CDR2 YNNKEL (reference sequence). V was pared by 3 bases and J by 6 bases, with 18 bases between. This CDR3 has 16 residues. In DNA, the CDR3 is TGTGCCAGCAGCCACAGGGGGGGACGGAACTTCAATGAGCAGTTCTTC. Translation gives CASSHRGGRNFNEQFF.

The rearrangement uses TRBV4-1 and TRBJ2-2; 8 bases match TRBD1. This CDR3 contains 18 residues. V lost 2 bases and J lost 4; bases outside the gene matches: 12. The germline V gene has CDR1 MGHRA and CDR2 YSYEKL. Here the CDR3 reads CASSQRAGQGAGTGELFF. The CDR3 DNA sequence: TGCGCCAGCAGCCAAAGAGCAGGGCAGGGGGCAGGCACCGGGGAGCTGTTTTTT.

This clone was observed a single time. DNA of the CDR3: TGTGCCAGCAGCTTAAGGGGGGACACGAATGAGCAGTTCTTC. Translation gives CASSLRGDTNEQFF. The chain couples TRBV11-3 to TRBJ2-1; D may correspond to TRBD1 or TRBD2 (6 bases each). Germline CDR1 is SGHNT and CDR2 is YENEEA. The CDR3 contains 14 residues. The V end lost 2 bases, the J end lost 7 bases, and 12 bases lay between the germline ends.